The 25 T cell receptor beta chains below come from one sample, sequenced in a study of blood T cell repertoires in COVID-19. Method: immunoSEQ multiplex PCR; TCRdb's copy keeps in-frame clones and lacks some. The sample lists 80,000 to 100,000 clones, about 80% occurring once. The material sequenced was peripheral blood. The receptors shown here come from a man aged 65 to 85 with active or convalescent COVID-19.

The CDR3 nucleotides are TGTGCCAGCAGTCAGGGAAACCCTTCTGGCTACACCTTC. Protein sequence: CASSQGNPSGYTF. The chain has TRBV12-3 or TRBV12-4 and TRBJ1-2; weak D call: TRBD1 (5 bases). V dropped 5 bases and J dropped 7 bases, with 14 bases sitting between them. The CDR3 contains 13 residues.

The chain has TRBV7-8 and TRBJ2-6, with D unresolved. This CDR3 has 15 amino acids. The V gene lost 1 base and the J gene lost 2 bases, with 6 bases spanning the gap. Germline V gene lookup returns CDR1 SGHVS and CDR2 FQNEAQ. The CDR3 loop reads CASSLVAAGANVLTF. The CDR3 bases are TGTGCCAGCAGCTTAGTGGCCGCTGGGGCCAACGTCCTGACTTTC.

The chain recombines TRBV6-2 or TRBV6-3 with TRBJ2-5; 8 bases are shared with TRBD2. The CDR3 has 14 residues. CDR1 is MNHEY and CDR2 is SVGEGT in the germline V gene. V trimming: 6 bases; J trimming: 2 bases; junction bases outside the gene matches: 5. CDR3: CASSLSGAQETQYF. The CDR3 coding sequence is TGTGCCAGCAGCCTTAGCGGGGCACAAGAGACCCAGTACTTC.

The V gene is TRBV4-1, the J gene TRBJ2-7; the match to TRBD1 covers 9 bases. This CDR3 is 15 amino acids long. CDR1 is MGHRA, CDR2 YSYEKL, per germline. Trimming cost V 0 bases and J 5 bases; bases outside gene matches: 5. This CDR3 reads CASSQETGGGNEQYF. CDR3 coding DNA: TGCGCCAGCAGCCAAGAGACAGGGGGAGGCAACGAGCAGTACTTC.

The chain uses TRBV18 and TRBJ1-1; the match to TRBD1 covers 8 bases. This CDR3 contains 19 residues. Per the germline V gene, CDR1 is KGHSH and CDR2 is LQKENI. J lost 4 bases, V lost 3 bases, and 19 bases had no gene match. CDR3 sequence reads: CASSPVIRTGQGQVTEAFF. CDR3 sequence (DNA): TGTGCCAGCTCACCGGTAATAAGGACAGGGCAAGGCCAAGTCACTGAAGCTTTCTTT.

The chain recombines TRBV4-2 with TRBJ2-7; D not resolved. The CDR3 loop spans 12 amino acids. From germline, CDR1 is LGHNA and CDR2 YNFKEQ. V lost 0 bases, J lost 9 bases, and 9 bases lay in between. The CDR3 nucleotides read TGTGCCAGCAGCCAAGATGGCCATTGGCAGTACTTC. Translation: CASSQDGHWQYF.

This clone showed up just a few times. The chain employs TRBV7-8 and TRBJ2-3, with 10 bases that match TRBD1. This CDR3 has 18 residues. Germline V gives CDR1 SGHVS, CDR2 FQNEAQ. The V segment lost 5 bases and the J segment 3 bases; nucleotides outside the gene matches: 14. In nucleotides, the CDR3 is TGTGCCAGCAGCATCCGGAGGGGAGGACAGGGGGGGACAGATACGCAGTATTTT. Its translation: CASSIRRGGQGGTDTQYF.

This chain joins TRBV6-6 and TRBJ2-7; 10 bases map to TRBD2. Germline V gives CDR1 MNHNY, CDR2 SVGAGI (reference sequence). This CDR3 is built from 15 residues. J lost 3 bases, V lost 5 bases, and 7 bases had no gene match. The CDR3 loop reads CASSAGLAEVYEQYF. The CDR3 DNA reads TGTGCCAGCAGTGCCGGACTAGCGGAGGTCTACGAGCAGTACTTC.

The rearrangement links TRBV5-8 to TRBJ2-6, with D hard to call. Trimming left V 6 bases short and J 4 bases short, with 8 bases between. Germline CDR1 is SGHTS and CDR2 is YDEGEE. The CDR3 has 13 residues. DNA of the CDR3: TGTGCCAGCACGATTCGGGGGGCCAACGTCCTGACTTTC. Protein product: CASTIRGANVLTF.

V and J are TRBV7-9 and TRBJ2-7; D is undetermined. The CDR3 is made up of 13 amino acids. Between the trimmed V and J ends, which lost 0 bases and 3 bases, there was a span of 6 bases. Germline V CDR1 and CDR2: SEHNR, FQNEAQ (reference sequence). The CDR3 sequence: CASSLAGNYEQYF. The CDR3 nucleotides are TGTGCCAGCAGCTTAGCGGGCAACTACGAGCAGTACTTC.

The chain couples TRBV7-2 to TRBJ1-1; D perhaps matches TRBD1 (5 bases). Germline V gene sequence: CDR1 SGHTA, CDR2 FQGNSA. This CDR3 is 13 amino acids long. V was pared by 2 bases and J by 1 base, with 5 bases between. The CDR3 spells CASSLQGNTEAFF. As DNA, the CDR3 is TGTGCCAGCAGCTTACAGGGGAACACTGAAGCTTTCTTT.

The CDR3 loop reads CASSMDLNSGNTIYF. In DNA, the CDR3 is TGTGCCAGCAGCATGGACCTAAATTCTGGAAACACCATATATTTT. The chain combines TRBV5-8 with TRBJ1-3, with D hard to call. Trimming removed 4 bases at V and 1 base at J, with 12 bases between. This CDR3 spans 15 amino acids. Germline V gives CDR1 SGHTS, CDR2 YDEGEE.

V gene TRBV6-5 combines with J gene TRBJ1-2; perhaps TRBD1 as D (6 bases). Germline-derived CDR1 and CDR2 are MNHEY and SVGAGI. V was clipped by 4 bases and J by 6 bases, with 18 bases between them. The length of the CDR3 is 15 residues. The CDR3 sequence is CASSSRPAGTNGYTF. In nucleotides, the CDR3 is TGTGCCAGCAGTTCCCGACCCGCCGGGACAAATGGCTACACCTTC.

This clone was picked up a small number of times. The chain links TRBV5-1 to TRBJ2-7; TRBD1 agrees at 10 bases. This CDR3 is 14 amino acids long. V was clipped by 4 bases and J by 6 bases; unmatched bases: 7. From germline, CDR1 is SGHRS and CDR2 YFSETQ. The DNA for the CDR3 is TGCGCCAGCAGCGCCGGGACAGGGGACAGCGAGCAGTACTTC. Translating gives CASSAGTGDSEQYF.

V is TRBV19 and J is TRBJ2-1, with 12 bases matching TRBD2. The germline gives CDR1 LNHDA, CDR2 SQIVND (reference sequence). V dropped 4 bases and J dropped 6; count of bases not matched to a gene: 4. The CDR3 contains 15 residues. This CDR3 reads CASSKRTSGVNEQFF. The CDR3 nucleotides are TGTGCCAGTAGTAAAAGGACTAGCGGGGTCAATGAGCAGTTCTTC.

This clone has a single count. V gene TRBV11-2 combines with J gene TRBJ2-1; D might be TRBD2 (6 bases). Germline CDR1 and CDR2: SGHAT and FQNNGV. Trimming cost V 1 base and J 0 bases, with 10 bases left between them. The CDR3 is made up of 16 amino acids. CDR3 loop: CASSLVSGVSYNEQFF. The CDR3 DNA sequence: TGTGCCAGCAGCTTAGTCTCGGGGGTCTCCTACAATGAGCAGTTCTTC.

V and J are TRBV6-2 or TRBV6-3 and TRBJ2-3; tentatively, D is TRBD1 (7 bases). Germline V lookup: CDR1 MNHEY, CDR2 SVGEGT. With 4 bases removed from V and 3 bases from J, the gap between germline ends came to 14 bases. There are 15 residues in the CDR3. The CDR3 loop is CASSSATGRTDTQYF. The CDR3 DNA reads TGTGCCAGCAGTTCGGCGACAGGGAGGACAGATACGCAGTATTTT.

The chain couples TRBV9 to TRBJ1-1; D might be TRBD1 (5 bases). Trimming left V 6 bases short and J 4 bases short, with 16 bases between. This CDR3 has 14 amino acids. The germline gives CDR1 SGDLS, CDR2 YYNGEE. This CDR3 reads CASISGGGFTEAFF. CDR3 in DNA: TGTGCCAGCATCTCCGGCGGGGGGTTCACTGAAGCTTTCTTT. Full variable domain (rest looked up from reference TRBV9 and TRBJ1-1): DSGVTQTPKHLITATGQRVTLRCSPRSGDLSVYWYQQSLDQGLQFLIQYYNGEERAKGNILERFSAQQFPDLHSELNLSSLELGDSALYFCASISGGGFTEAFFGQGTRLTVV.

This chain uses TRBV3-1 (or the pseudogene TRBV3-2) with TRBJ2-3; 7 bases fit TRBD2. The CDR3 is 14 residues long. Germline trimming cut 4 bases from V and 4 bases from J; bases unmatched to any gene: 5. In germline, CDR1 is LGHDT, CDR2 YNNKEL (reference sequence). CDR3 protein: CASSLSGAADTQYF. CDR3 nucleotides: TGTGCCAGCAGCCTCAGCGGGGCAGCAGATACGCAGTATTTT.

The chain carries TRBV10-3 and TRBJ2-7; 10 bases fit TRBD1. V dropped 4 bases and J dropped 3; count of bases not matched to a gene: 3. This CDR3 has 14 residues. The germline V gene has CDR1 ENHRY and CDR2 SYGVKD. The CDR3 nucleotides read TGTGCCATCAGTGGGACAGGGGGTGTCTACGAGCAGTACTTC. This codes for CAISGTGGVYEQYF.

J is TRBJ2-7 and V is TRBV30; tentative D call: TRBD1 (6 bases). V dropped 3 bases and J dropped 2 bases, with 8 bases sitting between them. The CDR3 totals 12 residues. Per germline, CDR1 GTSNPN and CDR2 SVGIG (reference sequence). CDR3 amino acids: CAWRQGPYEQYF. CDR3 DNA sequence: TGTGCCTGGAGGCAGGGGCCCTACGAGCAGTACTTC.

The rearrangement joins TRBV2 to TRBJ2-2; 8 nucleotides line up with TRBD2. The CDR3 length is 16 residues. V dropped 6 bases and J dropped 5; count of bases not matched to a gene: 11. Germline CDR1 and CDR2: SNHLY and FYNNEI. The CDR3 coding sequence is TGTGCCAGCAGCAGCATAGCGGGGAGGAGGACCGGGGAGCTGTTTTTT. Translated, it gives CASSSIAGRRTGELFF.

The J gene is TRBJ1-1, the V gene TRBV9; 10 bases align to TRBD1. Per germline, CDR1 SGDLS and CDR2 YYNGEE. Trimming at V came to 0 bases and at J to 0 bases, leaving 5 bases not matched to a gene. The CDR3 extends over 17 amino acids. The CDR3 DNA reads TGTGCCAGCAGCGTAGACCCCGGGACAGGGGTGAACACTGAAGCTTTCTTT. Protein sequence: CASSVDPGTGVNTEAFF.

The CDR3 spells CASSPRPGQPSTDTQYF. In DNA, the CDR3 is TGTGCCAGCAGTCCCCGCCCGGGACAGCCTAGCACAGATACGCAGTATTTT. The chain has TRBV28 and TRBJ2-3; the match to TRBD1 covers 7 bases. The CDR3 has 17 residues. Trimming removed 5 bases from V and 0 bases from J; junction bases left unmatched: 11. Germline V CDR1 and CDR2: MDHEN, SYDVKM.

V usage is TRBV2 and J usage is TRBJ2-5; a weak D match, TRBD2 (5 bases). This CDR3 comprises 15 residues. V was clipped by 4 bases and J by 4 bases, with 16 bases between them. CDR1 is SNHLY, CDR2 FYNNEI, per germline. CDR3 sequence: CASSGTLRVGETQYF. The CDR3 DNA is TGTGCCAGCAGTGGAACGTTGAGGGTTGGAGAGACCCAGTACTTC.